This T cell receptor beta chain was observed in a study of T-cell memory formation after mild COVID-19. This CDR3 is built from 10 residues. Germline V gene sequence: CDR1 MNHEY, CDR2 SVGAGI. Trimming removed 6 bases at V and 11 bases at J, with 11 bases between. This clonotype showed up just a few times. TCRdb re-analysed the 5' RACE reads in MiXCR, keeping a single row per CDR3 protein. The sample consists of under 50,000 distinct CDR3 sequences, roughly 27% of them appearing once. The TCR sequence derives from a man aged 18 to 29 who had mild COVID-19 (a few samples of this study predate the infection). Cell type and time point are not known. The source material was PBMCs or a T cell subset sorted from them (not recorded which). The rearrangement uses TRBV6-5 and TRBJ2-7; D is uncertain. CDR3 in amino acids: CASRDLREYF. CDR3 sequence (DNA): TGTGCCAGCAGGGACCTTCGGGAGTACTTC.